The source of this T cell receptor (beta chain) is a study of preoperative IRX-2 immunotherapy in early breast cancer. Sequencing was performed with immunoSEQ multiplex PCR; in TCRdb, only in-frame clones are kept and a portion is missing. The sample contains about 38,000 clones, approximately 85% of which appear only once. The trim removed 0 bases at V and 12 bases at J, leaving 2 bases unmatched. Germline V gene lookup returns CDR1 ENHRY and CDR2 SYGVKD. This CDR3 has 12 residues. Regarding treatment: preoperative locoregional IRX-2 cytokine immunotherapy. Preoperative locoregional IRX-2 cytokine immunotherapy was tested in the phase Ib source study.

The sample was lymph node tissue, taken after IRX-2 immunotherapy. The chain uses TRBV10-3 and TRBJ1-1; 9 bases line up with TRBD1. This clonotype originated in a human donor with breast cancer. The CDR3 DNA sequence: TGTGCCATCAGTGAGTCAGACAGGGGGACTTTCTTT. As protein: CAISESDRGTFF.